This T cell receptor beta chain was recorded in a study of memory CD4+ T cells and cytomegalovirus serostatus (dated 2019 in TCRdb). Background on the whole study: The 33 healthy Belgian adults in the cohort included 9 who were CMV seropositive and approximately 25 who were CMV seronegative. The study sequenced CD4+ memory TCRbeta repertoires of a Belgian cohort with known cytomegalovirus serostatus to replicate a published TCR-based CMV serostatus classifier.

Single viable CD3+CD4+CD8-CD45RO+ cells were sorted as memory CD4+ T cells on a FACSAria II. CMV serostatus was assessed using a Roche Elecsys assay, by which serum IgG against CMV pp150, pp28, p38 and p52 was detected. After thawing, total CD4+ T cells were enriched by positive selection with CD4 magnetic microbeads. The samples came from a different study that was designed specifically to examine the CD4+ T cell memory repertoire. Peripheral blood mononuclear cells were isolated and cryopreserved following standard operating procedures; serum was stored at -80 °C. Staining used CD3-PerCP (BW264/56), CD4-APC (RPA-T4), CD45RO-PE (UCHT1) and CD8-Pacific Orange (3B5) antibodies, with Sytox blue excluding non-viable cells. After removal of 5 bases from V and 7 bases from J, the junction retains 8 bases not matched to a gene. The germline V gene gives CDR1 as SGHTA and CDR2 as FQGNSA. Taken from cysteine to phenylalanine, the CDR3 has 14 residues. Only CDR3 DNA is held: 42 bases, read in frame from base 1.

The Quick-DNA Microprep Kit was used to extract genomic DNA from the sorted cells. Amplification of TCRbeta DNA was done with the immunoSEQ hsTCRbeta kit, following the protocol from the manufacturer. An Illumina MiSeq instrument was used to sequence the TCRbeta libraries. In the authors' own workflow: Once out-of-frame sequences had been removed, about 2,000,000 distinct TCRbeta sequences were left, which works out to an average of roughly 67,000 per individual. Two values were used to score each individual: the count of 150 to 200 previously reported CMV-associated TCRbeta sequences and the total count of productive distinct TCRbeta sequences. A beta-binomial model was reimplemented in Python, and scikit-learn random forests with default parameters were trained on US cohort data. Classifier performance on the Belgian cohort was summarized as median AUC with percentile confidence intervals calculated over 10,000 bootstrap iterations. Entries here come from immuneACCESS through TCRdb and include only in-frame sequences with V and J called. Some clones fail to appear in such tables; in the studies checked, an unresolved V gene covers under half of the shortfall, and the cause of the remainder is unknown. For V, J and clone size, that table is used; D and trimming come from the DNA. This sample holds some 56,000 clones; 82% were observed only once. The ten most abundant clones make up roughly 0.4% of the sample.

Paper-wide results and their limitations: Among the roughly 160 previously reported CMV-associated TCRbeta sequences, 60 to 70 showed up in the CD4+ memory repertoires, with each one found in between one and five individuals. For predicting CMV serostatus, the median bootstrapped AUC was roughly 0.95 using the original framework and about 0.89 using a US-trained random forest. The results were read as suggesting that the CMV-associated TCR signature is, for the most part, present in the CD4+ memory repertoire. On the Belgian cohort, the classifier based on the original framework reached a median bootstrapped AUC of roughly 0.96, with a 95% CI of 0.76-1.00. Only CD4+CD45RO+ memory cells were sequenced, unlike the original study, which covered naive and memory CD4+ and CD8+ populations.

As concerns this clone: There is no known antigen for this receptor. Nothing much larger sits one base from this clone, and base qualities are not available.

This receptor was identified in an adult in good health and CMV-seronegative. The chain joins TRBV7-2 to TRBJ2-3; TRBD2 lines up with 8 middle nucleotides. Sequencing was done on a sample of memory CD4+ T cells from blood. This receptor has the CDR3 CASSPFVSGNTQYF. The nucleotides are TGTGCCAGCAGCCCATTCGTTAGCGGGAATACGCAGTATTTT.